This T cell receptor beta chain stems from a study of beta chain features in type 1 diabetes. Study-wide results and limits: The study found moderately but significantly shorter TCRB CDR3s in all four CD4+ subsets of Type 1 diabetes patients.

The study reverse transcribed the entire isolated RNA, so it sequenced expressed TCRB transcripts. Libraries were prepared by immunoSEQ multiplex PCR; TCRdb keeps only in-frame clonotypes and omits some of them. The sample lists 85,000 to 110,000 clones; roughly 28% were seen once. Germline CDR1 SQVTM, CDR2 ANQGSEA. The CDR3 is 12 residues long. With 7 bases removed from V and 3 bases from J, the gap between germline ends came to 10 bases. A remark on this clone: The antigen remains undetermined.

The TCR originated in a woman younger than 30 with type 1 diabetes. The sample consisted of central memory CD4+ T cells from blood. The J gene is TRBJ2-1, the V gene TRBV29-1; TRBD1 might be the D (6 bases). CDR3 loop: CSGQVFYNEQFF. The CDR3 DNA follows: TGCAGCGGACAGGTGTTCTACAATGAGCAGTTCTTC.